Reported below is one T cell receptor beta chain. This specimen comes from a study of blood T cell repertoires in COVID-19. The wider study: Samples came from the United States, Italy and Spain, spanning acute and convalescent COVID-19. T cells, B-cell-depleted T cells, or PBMCs supplied cDNA or gDNA.

Study processing details: Amplification from reference gene primers served as the basis for estimated nucleated cell counts. The table came from immunoSEQ multiplex PCR; TCRdb's copy has only in-frame clones and leaves some out. The V and J calls and clone size come from that table; D and trimming were worked out from the DNA. The table includes approximately 140,000 clones, 65% to 90% detected once. V was pared by 1 base and J by 2 bases, with 11 bases between. CDR1 and CDR2 (germline): MGHDK, SYGVNS. This CDR3 is 15 amino acids long. The source is a man between 65 and 80 years old with acute or convalescent COVID-19. The chain links TRBV25-1 to TRBJ2-5; D may be TRBD1 (5 bases). The sequencing sample was made of peripheral blood. For the CDR3, the DNA is TGTGCCAGCAGTGAATCCAGGGAACAACAAGAGACCCAGTACTTC. Residues: CASSESREQQETQYF. The whole variable domain, filled in from reference TRBV25-1 and TRBJ2-5, reads EADIYQTPRYLVIGTGKKITLECSQTMGHDKMYWYQQDPGMELHLIHYSYGVNSTEKGDLSSESTVSRIRTEHFPLTLESARPSHTSQYLCASSESREQQETQYFGPGTRLLVL.